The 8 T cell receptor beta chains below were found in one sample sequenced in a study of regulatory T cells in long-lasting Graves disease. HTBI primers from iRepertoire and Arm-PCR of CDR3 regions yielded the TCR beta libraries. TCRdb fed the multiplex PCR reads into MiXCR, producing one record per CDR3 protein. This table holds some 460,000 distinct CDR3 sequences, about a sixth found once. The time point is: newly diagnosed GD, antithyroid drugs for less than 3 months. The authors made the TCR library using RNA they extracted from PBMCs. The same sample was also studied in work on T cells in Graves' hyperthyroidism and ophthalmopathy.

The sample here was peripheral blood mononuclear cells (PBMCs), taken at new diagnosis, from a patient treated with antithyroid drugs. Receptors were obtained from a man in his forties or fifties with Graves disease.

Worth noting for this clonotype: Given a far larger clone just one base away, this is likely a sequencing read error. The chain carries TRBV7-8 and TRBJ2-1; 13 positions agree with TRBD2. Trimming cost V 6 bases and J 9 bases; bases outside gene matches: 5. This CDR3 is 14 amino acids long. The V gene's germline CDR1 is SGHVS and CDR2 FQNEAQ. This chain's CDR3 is CASRGTSGTSEQFF. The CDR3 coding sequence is TGTGCCAGCAGGGGGACTAGCGGGACCAGTGAGCAGTTCTTC.

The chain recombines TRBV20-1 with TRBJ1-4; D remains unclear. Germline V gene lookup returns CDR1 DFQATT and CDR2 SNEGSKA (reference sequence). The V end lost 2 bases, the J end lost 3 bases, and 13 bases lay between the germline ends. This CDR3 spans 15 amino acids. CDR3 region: CSARSIDLSNEKLFF. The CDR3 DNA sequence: TGCAGTGCTAGATCCATTGACCTTTCTAATGAAAAACTGTTTTTT.

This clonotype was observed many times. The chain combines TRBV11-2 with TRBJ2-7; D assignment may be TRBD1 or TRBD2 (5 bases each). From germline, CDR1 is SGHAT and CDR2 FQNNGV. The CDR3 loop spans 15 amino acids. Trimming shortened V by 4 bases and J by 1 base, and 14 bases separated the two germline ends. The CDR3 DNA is TGTGCCAGCAGCTCGGGACCCCTCCGGTCCTACGAGCAGTACTTC. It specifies CASSSGPLRSYEQYF.

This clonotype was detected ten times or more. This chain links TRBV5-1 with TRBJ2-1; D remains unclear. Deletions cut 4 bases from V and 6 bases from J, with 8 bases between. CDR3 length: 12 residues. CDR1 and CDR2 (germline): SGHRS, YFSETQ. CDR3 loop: CASSHSGNEQFF. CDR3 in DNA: TGCGCCAGCAGCCATTCCGGCAATGAGCAGTTCTTC.

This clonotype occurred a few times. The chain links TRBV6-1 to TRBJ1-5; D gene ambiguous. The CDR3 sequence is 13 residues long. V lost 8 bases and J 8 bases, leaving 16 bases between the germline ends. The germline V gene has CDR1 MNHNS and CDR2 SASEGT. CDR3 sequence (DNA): TGTGCCAGCCAAAACGCCAGGCCGGAGCCCCAGCATTTT. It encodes CASQNARPEPQHF.

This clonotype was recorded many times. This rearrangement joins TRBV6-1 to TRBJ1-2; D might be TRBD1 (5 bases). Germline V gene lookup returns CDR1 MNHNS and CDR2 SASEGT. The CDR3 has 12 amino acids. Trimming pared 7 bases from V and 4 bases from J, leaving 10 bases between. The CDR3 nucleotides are TGTGCCAGCAACAAAGGGGTCTATGGCTACACCTTC. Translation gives CASNKGVYGYTF.

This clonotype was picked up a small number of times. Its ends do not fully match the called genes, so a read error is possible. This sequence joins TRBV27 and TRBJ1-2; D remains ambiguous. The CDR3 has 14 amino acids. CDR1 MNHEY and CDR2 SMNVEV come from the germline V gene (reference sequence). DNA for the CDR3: TGTGCCAGCAGCTCAACTAATTTCAACTATGGCCACACCTTC. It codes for CASSSTNFNYGHTF.

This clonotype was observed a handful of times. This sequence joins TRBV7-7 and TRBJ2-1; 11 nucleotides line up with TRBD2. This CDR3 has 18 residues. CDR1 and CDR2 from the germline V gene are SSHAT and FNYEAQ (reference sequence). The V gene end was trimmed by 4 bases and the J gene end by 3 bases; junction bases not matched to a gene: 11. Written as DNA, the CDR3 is TGTGCCAGCAGCTCCCCGCCTAGCGGGAGGCGCGTCTACAATGAGCAGTTCTTC. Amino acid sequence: CASSSPPSGRRVYNEQFF.